Below are 27 T cell receptor beta chains sequenced from a single sample in a study of siplizumab effects on memory and regulatory T cells. Sequencing used immunoSEQ multiplex PCR; TCRdb keeps in-frame clones, though not all of them. The table includes some 97,000 clones, 91% detected once. Sequencing input: CD4+ T cells sorted from blood. These receptors were collected from a human donor in good health.

The chain joins TRBV7-2 to TRBJ1-2; D remains unclear. The CDR3 sequence is 13 residues long. Trimming stripped 5 bases from V and 2 bases from J, with 9 bases between. Germline values: CDR1 SGHTA, CDR2 FQGNSA. The CDR3 protein is CASSPVRNYGYTF. CDR3 sequence (DNA): TGTGCCAGCAGCCCCGTTCGGAACTATGGCTACACCTTC.

The gene calls are TRBV11-2 and TRBJ2-7; D is possibly TRBD1 (6 bases). The CDR3 spans 14 residues. V gave up 2 bases and J gave up 7 bases, with 15 bases separating them. Germline CDR1 reads SGHAT; CDR2 reads FQNNGV. The CDR3 region has the DNA TGTGCCAGCAGCTTAAACCTCCGTCAGGGGGAGCAGTACTTC. It is translated as CASSLNLRQGEQYF.

This chain uses TRBV6-6 with TRBJ1-1; TRBD1 agrees at 12 bases. The CDR3 is made up of 14 amino acids. Germline loops: CDR1 MNHNY, CDR2 SVGAGI (reference sequence). The V and J ends lost 5 bases and 11 bases, in that order; junction bases with no gene match: 9. The CDR3 sequence: CASSGDRGREYAFF. The CDR3 nucleotides are TGTGCCAGCAGTGGGGACAGGGGGCGGGAGTATGCTTTCTTT.

This clone showed up just once. The chain recombines TRBV11-3 with TRBJ1-1; the D is unclear. With 3 bases removed from V and 6 bases from J, the gap between germline ends came to 11 bases. The CDR3 has 13 residues. Germline CDR1 SGHNT, CDR2 YENEEA. CDR3 protein: CASSLEGSAEAFF. The CDR3 region has the DNA TGTGCCAGCAGCTTGGAAGGGAGCGCTGAAGCTTTCTTT.

The genes are TRBV7-3 and TRBJ1-1, with D uncertain. V was pared by 2 bases and J by 0 bases, with 7 bases between. From germline, CDR1 is SGHTA and CDR2 FQGTGA. The CDR3 is made up of 14 amino acids. The CDR3 protein is CASSLLAMNTEAFF. DNA for the CDR3: TGTGCCAGCAGCTTACTAGCTATGAACACTGAAGCTTTCTTT.

This chain connects TRBV18 to TRBJ2-2, with TRBD1 matching 7 bases. V lost 6 bases to trimming and J lost 7 bases; unmatched junction nucleotides: 8. Germline V gene sequence: CDR1 KGHSH, CDR2 LQKENI. The CDR3 sequence is 14 residues long. Here the CDR3 DNA reads TGTGCCAGCTCCCGGACAGGTTTTGGCGGGGAGCTGTTTTTT. It encodes CASSRTGFGGELFF.

V and J are TRBV10-1 and TRBJ1-6, with a tentative D call TRBD1 (5 bases). Per germline, CDR1 WNHNN and CDR2 SYGVQD (reference sequence). CDR3 size: 15 residues. The V end was cut by 4 bases, the J end by 5 bases, with 12 bases between. CDR3 nucleotide sequence: TGCGCCAGCAGTGCGCTAGACAGAAATAATTCACCCCTCCACTTT. Translating gives CASSALDRNNSPLHF.

The chain joins TRBV19 to TRBJ1-4; no clear D. The V gene lost 5 bases and the J gene lost 4 bases, with 11 bases spanning the gap. CDR1 and CDR2 from the germline V gene are LNHDA and SQIVND (reference sequence). The CDR3 runs 14 residues. CDR3 nucleotide sequence: TGTGCCAGTAGTCCCGGAGGAATTAATGAAAAACTGTTTTTT. It translates to CASSPGGINEKLFF.

The chain has TRBV30 and TRBJ1-4; D remains unclear. From germline, CDR1 is GTSNPN and CDR2 SVGIG (reference sequence). This CDR3 has 16 residues. Trimming took off 1 base at V and 1 base at J, with 13 bases between the two ends. As DNA, the CDR3 is TGTGCCTGGAGTGCCCCCATAGGGAAAACTAATGAAAAACTGTTTTTT. Amino acids: CAWSAPIGKTNEKLFF.

The rearrangement links TRBV5-1 to TRBJ2-2; D is possibly TRBD1 or TRBD2 (5 bases each). The length of the CDR3 is 16 residues. Germline V lookup: CDR1 SGHRS, CDR2 YFSETQ. V gave up 0 bases and J gave up 0 bases, with 9 bases separating them. CDR3 DNA: TGCGCCAGCAGCTTGGGGGGGACCCCGAACACCGGGGAGCTGTTTTTT. Protein product: CASSLGGTPNTGELFF.

The chain employs TRBV5-4 and TRBJ2-3; TRBD2 might be the D (6 bases). V lost 4 bases to trimming and J lost 4 bases, with 10 bases between them. The CDR3 length is 13 residues. Looked up from germline, CDR1 is SGHNT and CDR2 is YYREEE (reference sequence). The CDR3 reads CASSIRGSDTQYF. In DNA, the CDR3 is TGTGCCAGCAGCATCCGGGGGTCAGATACGCAGTATTTT.

The rearrangement uses TRBV15 and TRBJ1-2, with unresolved D. Trimming pared 1 base from V and 6 bases from J, leaving 6 bases between. The CDR3 contains 12 residues. CDR1 LNHNV and CDR2 YYDKDF come from the germline V gene (reference sequence). The CDR3 spells CATSRGGDGYTF. For the CDR3, the DNA is TGTGCCACCAGCAGAGGTGGGGATGGCTACACCTTC.

This sequence joins TRBV28 and TRBJ2-7; D might be TRBD2 (5 bases). This CDR3 region has 11 residues. The V end was cut by 3 bases, the J end by 11 bases, with 11 bases between. Per the germline V gene, CDR1 is MDHEN and CDR2 is SYDVKM. This chain's CDR3 is CASSLEGRKYF. The CDR3 coding sequence is TGTGCCAGCAGTTTGGAAGGGAGAAAGTACTTC.

For the CDR3, the DNA is TGTGCCAGCAGCACTCTACAGGGCCCAGATACGCAGTATTTT. Protein: CASSTLQGPDTQYF. This chain connects TRBV5-6 to TRBJ2-3; TRBD1 might be the D (6 bases). The CDR3 sequence is 14 residues long. CDR1 is SGHDT and CDR2 is YYEEEE in the germline V gene. V was trimmed by 4 bases and J by 4 bases, leaving 13 bases between them.

V and J are TRBV4-2 and TRBJ1-6; D not certain. The V and J ends lost 0 bases and 0 bases respectively, with 15 bases between them. The CDR3 runs 19 residues. Germline values: CDR1 LGHNA, CDR2 YNFKEQ. The CDR3 nucleotides read TGTGCCAGCAGCCAAGATGATTGGCAGGAAAGCTCCTATAATTCACCCCTCCACTTT. Translated, it gives CASSQDDWQESSYNSPLHF.

The chain has TRBV7-3 and TRBJ2-1; 7 positions agree with TRBD2. J was trimmed by 9 bases and V by 5 bases; bases with no gene match: 7. The CDR3 contains 13 residues. Germline V lookup: CDR1 SGHTA, CDR2 FQGTGA. This CDR3 is CASSPGGAREQFF. Here the CDR3 DNA reads TGTGCCAGCAGCCCGGGGGGAGCTCGTGAGCAGTTCTTC.

With regard to this clone: An end of the junction does not agree with germline; a read error may underlie this. The V call is TRBV7-6, the J call TRBJ1-3, with D uncertain. Germline CDR1 is SGHVS and CDR2 is FNYEAQ. CDR3 length equals 14 residues. The CDR3 is CASSQNSFGDTIYF. The DNA of the CDR3 is TGTGCCAGCAGCCAGAACAGTTTTGGAGACACCATATATTTT.

This chain joins TRBV19 and TRBJ1-2; 8 bases match TRBD1. The junction had 5 bases not matched to a gene; V was cut back by 7 bases and J by 4 bases. The CDR3 runs to 13 residues. Germline V lookup: CDR1 LNHDA, CDR2 SQIVND (reference sequence). The CDR3 coding sequence is TGTGCCAGTATGGGGGGACAGGCCTATGGCTACACCTTC. The encoded protein is CASMGGQAYGYTF.

The V gene is TRBV7-6, the J gene TRBJ2-1; D not certain. V shed 5 bases and J shed 2 bases, with 16 bases lying between them. The CDR3 extends over 16 amino acids. From germline, CDR1 is SGHVS and CDR2 FNYEAQ. CDR3 nucleotides: TGTGCCAGCAGCATCCGCTCCCAGGTCGCCTACAATGAGCAGTTCTTC. It translates to CASSIRSQVAYNEQFF.

This clone came up once. The rearrangement links TRBV10-2 to TRBJ1-3; 9 nucleotides line up with TRBD1. The V gene end was trimmed by 9 bases and the J gene end by 2 bases; junction bases not matched to a gene: 8. The CDR3 is 15 residues long. Germline V gene data show CDR1 as WSHSY and CDR2 as SAAADI. CDR3 amino acids: CASWGQGWTGNTIYF. CDR3 sequence (DNA): TGCGCCAGTTGGGGACAGGGTTGGACTGGAAACACCATATATTTT.

The gene calls are TRBV27 and TRBJ2-3; no definite D call. Between the trimmed V and J ends, which lost 4 bases and 3 bases, there was a span of 8 bases. The CDR3 covers 13 residues. The germline V gene encodes CDR1 MNHEY and CDR2 SMNVEV (reference sequence). For the CDR3, the DNA is TGTGCCAGCAGTTGGCCGGGTACAGATACGCAGTATTTT. This gives the protein CASSWPGTDTQYF.

This clone occurred once. This sequence joins TRBV4-2 and TRBJ2-7; 9 positions agree with TRBD1. Germline loops: CDR1 LGHNA, CDR2 YNFKEQ. V trimming: 1 base; J trimming: 5 bases; junction bases outside the gene matches: 6. The CDR3 totals 15 residues. The CDR3 DNA sequence: TGTGCCAGCAGCCAAGGGGACAGGGTGTCGGACGAGCAGTACTTC. The encoded protein is CASSQGDRVSDEQYF.

The chain has TRBV12-5 and TRBJ2-3; D remains ambiguous. CDR1 is LGHNT, CDR2 FRNRAP, per germline. The CDR3 is 13 amino acids. The V and J ends lost 2 bases and 6 bases respectively, with 9 bases between them. The CDR3, as DNA: TGTGCTAGTGGTTTGTCATCTCGGGATACGCAGTATTTT. The encoded protein is CASGLSSRDTQYF.

The chain recombines TRBV30 with TRBJ2-7, with D possibly matching TRBD2 (6 bases). The germline V and J ends were trimmed by 0 bases and 6 bases, with 12 bases remaining between them. Germline-derived CDR1 and CDR2 are GTSNPN and SVGIG (reference sequence). The CDR3 runs to 13 residues. CDR3 sequence (DNA): TGTGCCTGGAGTGTACGGGGCGGGACCGAGCAGTACTTC. Residues: CAWSVRGGTEQYF.

This chain joins TRBV4-2 and TRBJ2-7; a weak D match, TRBD1 (5 bases). The ends were cut back, 2 bases at V and 4 bases at J, with 18 bases in the middle. The germline V gene has CDR1 LGHNA and CDR2 YNFKEQ. The CDR3 has 16 residues. This CDR3 reads CASSQQGDHKGYEQYF. As DNA, the CDR3 is TGTGCCAGCAGCCAACAGGGCGATCACAAAGGGTACGAGCAGTACTTC.

The rearrangement links TRBV6-5 to TRBJ1-4; D gene unclear. Trimming took off 2 bases at V and 3 bases at J, with 7 bases between the two ends. Germline loops: CDR1 MNHEY, CDR2 SVGAGI. The CDR3 is 14 residues long. CDR3 sequence: CASSYRVANEKLFF. In nucleotides, the CDR3 is TGTGCCAGCAGTTACCGGGTGGCTAATGAAAAACTGTTTTTT.

The rearrangement uses TRBV7-2 and TRBJ2-5, with D possibly called TRBD1 or TRBD2 (5 bases each). This CDR3 has 16 residues. V dropped 3 bases and J dropped 0 bases, with 14 bases sitting between them. CDR1 and CDR2 (germline): SGHTA, FQGNSA. CDR3 bases: TGTGCCAGCAGCTTTGGGGCTAGCCGGTACCAAGAGACCCAGTACTTC. Translating gives CASSFGASRYQETQYF.